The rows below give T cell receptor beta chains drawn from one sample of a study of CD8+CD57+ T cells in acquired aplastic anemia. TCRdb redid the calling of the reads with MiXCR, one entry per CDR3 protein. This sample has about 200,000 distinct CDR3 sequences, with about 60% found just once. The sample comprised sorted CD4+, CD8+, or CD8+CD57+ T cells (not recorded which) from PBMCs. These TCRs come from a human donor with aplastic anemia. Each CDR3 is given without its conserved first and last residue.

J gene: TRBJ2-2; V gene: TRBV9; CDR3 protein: ASGLGITGELF
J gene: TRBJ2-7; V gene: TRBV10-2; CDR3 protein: ASSDVSGRNYEQY
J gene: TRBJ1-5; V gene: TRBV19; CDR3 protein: ASTLDRLGNQPQH
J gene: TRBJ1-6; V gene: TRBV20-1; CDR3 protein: SARGEQDRENSPLH
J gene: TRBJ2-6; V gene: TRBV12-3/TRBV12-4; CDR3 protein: ASTSGT
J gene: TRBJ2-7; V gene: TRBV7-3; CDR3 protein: ASSLTGPPGQGAYEQY
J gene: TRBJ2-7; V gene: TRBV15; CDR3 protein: ATSRYLPHGGTPYEQY
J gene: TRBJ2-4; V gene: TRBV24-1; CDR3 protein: ATSARASAEAKNIQY
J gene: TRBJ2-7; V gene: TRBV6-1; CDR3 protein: ASSVWGCQFRLDEQY
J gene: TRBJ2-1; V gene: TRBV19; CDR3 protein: ASSITYNEQF
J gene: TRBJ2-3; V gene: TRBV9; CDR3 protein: ASSVDATSGGGQ
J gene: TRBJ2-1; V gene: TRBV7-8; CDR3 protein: ASSLVQRGEQF
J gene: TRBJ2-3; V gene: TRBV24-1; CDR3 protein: ATSDSKLAKESGDTQY
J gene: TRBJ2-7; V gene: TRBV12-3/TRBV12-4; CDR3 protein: ASSWVEGAYEQY
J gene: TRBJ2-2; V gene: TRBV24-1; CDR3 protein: ATSNPGPPGELF
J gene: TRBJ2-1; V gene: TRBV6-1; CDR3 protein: ASSLRQGSNEQF
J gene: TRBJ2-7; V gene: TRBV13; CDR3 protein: TSKRTDQTYEQY
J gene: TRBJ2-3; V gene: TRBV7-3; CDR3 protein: ASAGGRGGDTQY
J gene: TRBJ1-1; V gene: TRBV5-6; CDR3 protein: ASRKYGNTEAF
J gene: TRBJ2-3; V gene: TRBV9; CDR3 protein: ASSVSGGAGDTQY
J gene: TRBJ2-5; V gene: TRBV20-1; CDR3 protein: SAYRDQGETQY
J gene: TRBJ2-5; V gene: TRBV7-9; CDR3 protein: ASSPGRQETQY
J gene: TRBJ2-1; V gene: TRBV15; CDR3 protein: ATSSSVTSGYNEQF
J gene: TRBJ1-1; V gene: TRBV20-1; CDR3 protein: SASRAGDTEAF
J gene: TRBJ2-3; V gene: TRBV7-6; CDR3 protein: ASSSTRSPTDTQY
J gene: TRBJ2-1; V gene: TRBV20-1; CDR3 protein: SARDHGLIYNEQF
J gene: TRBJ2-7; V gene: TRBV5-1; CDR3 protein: ASSRASGRDEQY
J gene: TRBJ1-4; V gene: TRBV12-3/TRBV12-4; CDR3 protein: ASSSRGRGEKLF
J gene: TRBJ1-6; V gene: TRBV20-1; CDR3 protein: SASFEGGRRVH
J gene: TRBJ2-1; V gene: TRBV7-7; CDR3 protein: ASSTGPGNEQF
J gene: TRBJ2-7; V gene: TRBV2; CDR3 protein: ASRHKTGSSYEQY
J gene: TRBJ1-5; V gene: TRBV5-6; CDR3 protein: ASTIGGGSNQPQH